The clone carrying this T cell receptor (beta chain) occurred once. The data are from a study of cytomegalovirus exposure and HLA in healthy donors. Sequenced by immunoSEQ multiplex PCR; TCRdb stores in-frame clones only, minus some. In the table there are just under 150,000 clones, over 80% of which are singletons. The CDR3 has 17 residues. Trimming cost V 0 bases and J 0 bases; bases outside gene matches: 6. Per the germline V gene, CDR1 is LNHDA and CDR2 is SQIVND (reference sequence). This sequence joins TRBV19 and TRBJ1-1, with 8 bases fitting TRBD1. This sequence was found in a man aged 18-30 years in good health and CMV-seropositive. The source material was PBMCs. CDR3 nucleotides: TGTGCCAGTAGTATAGATCAGACAGGGGAAGTGAACACTGAAGCTTTCTTT. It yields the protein CASSIDQTGEVNTEAFF.